This T cell receptor (beta chain) was identified during a study of T cell responses to AZD1222 COVID-19 vaccine. Points from the study as a whole: Reports say nearly half of spike-specific TCRs go after unmutated variant regions. Two AZD1222 doses significantly raised spike-specific TCR breadth and depth over controls. The study found vaccine-associated CD4 TCRs spanning spike, dominant at 160-218 and 743-854. Clonal diversity may have been underestimated, and the donors were mostly white British, with more females than males.

The CDR3 has 14 amino acids. Germline V gene lookup returns CDR1 MDHEN and CDR2 SYDVKM. With 2 bases removed from V and 1 base from J, the gap between germline ends came to 8 bases. Produced via immunoSEQ multiplex PCR; TCRdb's table is partial and in-frame only. The data show more than 95,000 clones, about 86% seen once. Regarding this clone: No antigen is known for it.

The clonotype originates from an adult in good health. The chain couples TRBV28 to TRBJ1-1, with D possibly being TRBD1 (5 bases). Sequenced here: peripheral blood, sampled on day 0 of AZD1222 vaccination. Here the CDR3 DNA reads TGTGCCAGCAGTTTACAGGGAGGGAACACTGAAGCTTTCTTT. Its protein is CASSLQGGNTEAFF.